The 15 T cell receptor beta chains presented below share a single source sample, sequenced in a study of shared clonotypes between healthy human individuals. The table came from immunoSEQ multiplex PCR; TCRdb's copy has only in-frame clones and leaves some out. The sample contains 2 million to 3 million clones, approximately 94% of which appear only once. Sequencing was performed on naive CD4+ T cells from PBMCs. Subset of the sample: CD45RA+ positively selected. The receptors stem from a man aged 18 to 29 in good health. Some clones in this sample may be carry-over from other donors' samples.

The rearrangement links TRBV10-3 to TRBJ1-3; D is undetermined. The ends were cut back, 2 bases at V and 4 bases at J, with 15 bases in the middle. The CDR3 is made up of 16 amino acids. Looked up from germline, CDR1 is ENHRY and CDR2 is SYGVKD. DNA of the CDR3: TGTGCCATCAGTGAGAAGGTAGCCCGAGCGGGAAACACCATATATTTT. Its translation is CAISEKVARAGNTIYF.

The V and J genes are TRBV25-1 and TRBJ1-5, with D perhaps TRBD1 (6 bases). Germline V gene data show CDR1 as MGHDK and CDR2 as SYGVNS. The CDR3 is 13 amino acids. Trimming cost V 8 bases and J 3 bases, with 11 bases left between them. The CDR3 here is CASQGQPNQPQHF. The CDR3 coding sequence is TGTGCCAGCCAGGGACAACCCAATCAGCCCCAGCATTTT.

The chain has TRBV4-3 and TRBJ1-6; TRBD1 aligns across 8 bases. The CDR3 covers 19 residues. The V and J ends lost 0 bases and 10 bases, in that order; junction bases with no gene match: 17. The germline gives CDR1 LGHNA, CDR2 YSLEER. The CDR3 DNA follows: TGCGCCAGCAGCCAAGATCAGGATTTGGCAGGGGGCGCCAGATCACCCCTCCACTTT. Amino acids: CASSQDQDLAGGARSPLHF.

V usage is TRBV6-1 and J usage is TRBJ1-5; 7 bases agree with TRBD1. Per the germline V gene, CDR1 is MNHNS and CDR2 is SASEGT. Trimming took 6 bases from V and 3 from J; bases not matched to a gene: 5. The CDR3 totals 14 residues. This chain's CDR3 is CASSLDRANQPQHF. Here the CDR3 DNA reads TGTGCCAGCAGCCTTGACAGGGCCAATCAGCCCCAGCATTTT.

CDR3 in amino acids: CASSFTPYGYTF. CDR3 sequence (DNA): TGTGCCAGCAGTTTCACGCCATATGGCTACACCTTC. The J gene is TRBJ1-2, the V gene TRBV28; no reliable D call. Trimming cost V 3 bases and J 5 bases, with 7 bases left between them. Germline CDR1 MDHEN, CDR2 SYDVKM. This CDR3 spans 12 amino acids.

J is TRBJ1-2 and V is TRBV5-1; D gene uncertain. Germline V gene sequence: CDR1 SGHRS, CDR2 YFSETQ. The CDR3 is 12 residues long. V was shortened by 5 bases and J by 3 bases, with 8 bases between the two germline ends. For the CDR3, the DNA is TGCGCCAGCAGTTATGGGGACTATGGCTACACCTTC. This translates into CASSYGDYGYTF.

This chain uses TRBV5-1 with TRBJ2-1; 10 bases agree with TRBD2. Germline CDR1 and CDR2: SGHRS and YFSETQ. This CDR3 has 15 residues. V was clipped by 3 bases and J by 3 bases; unmatched bases: 3. The CDR3 DNA sequence: TGCGCCAGCAGCTGGACTAGCGGAGTCTACAATGAGCAGTTCTTC. Its protein product is CASSWTSGVYNEQFF. Based on the CDR3 plus reference TRBV5-1 and TRBJ2-1, the full variable domain is KAGVTQTPRYLIKTRGQQVTLSCSPISGHRSVSWYQQTPGQGLQFLFEYFSETQRNKGNFPGRFSGRQFSNSRSEMNVSTLELGDSALYLCASSWTSGVYNEQFFGPGTRLTVL.

The chain couples TRBV7-8 to TRBJ1-5, with D perhaps matching TRBD1 (5 bases). The CDR3 has 16 amino acids. The V gene lost 8 bases and the J gene lost 0 bases, with 17 bases spanning the gap. Germline V gene sequence: CDR1 SGHVS, CDR2 FQNEAQ. CDR3 region: CASAGDSPHSNQPQHF. CDR3 DNA sequence: TGTGCCAGCGCGGGGGACTCCCCACATAGCAATCAGCCCCAGCATTTT.

The DNA for the CDR3 is TGCGCCAGCAGCGGGGGAGGCACGACCAGCACAGATACGCAGTATTTT. Amino acid sequence: CASSGGGTTSTDTQYF. The chain has TRBV5-1 and TRBJ2-3, with D perhaps matching TRBD2 (6 bases). Deletions cut 4 bases from V and 0 bases from J, with 15 bases between. The CDR3 length is 16 residues. Germline V gene lookup returns CDR1 SGHRS and CDR2 YFSETQ.

This rearrangement joins TRBV5-4 to TRBJ2-7, with D perhaps TRBD1 (6 bases). The ends were cut back, 4 bases at V and 3 bases at J, with 14 bases in the middle. The V gene's germline CDR1 is SGHNT and CDR2 YYREEE (reference sequence). The CDR3 totals 14 residues. In DNA, the CDR3 is TGTGCCAGCAGCCCCCGACAGGACCACTACGAGCAGTACTTC. Translated: CASSPRQDHYEQYF.

This clone was seen a single time. Additional DNA sequences in this sample encode the identical CDR3. J is TRBJ1-2 and V is TRBV6-5, with a weak D call TRBD1 (5 bases). The germline CDR1 and CDR2 sequences are MNHEY and SVGAGI. The CDR3 totals 13 residues. The V gene lost 2 bases and the J gene lost 8 bases, with 12 bases spanning the gap. CDR3 amino acids: CASSYRGGHGYTF. The CDR3 DNA reads TGTGCCAGCAGTTACAGGGGAGGGCACGGCTACACCTTC.

The chain employs TRBV28 and TRBJ2-1; 13 nucleotides agree with TRBD2. This CDR3 contains 15 residues. In germline, CDR1 is MDHEN, CDR2 SYDVKM. V was clipped by 6 bases and J by 4 bases; unmatched bases: 3. CDR3 protein: CASRRTSGGYNEQFF. The CDR3 nucleotides are TGTGCCAGCAGACGGACTAGCGGGGGTTACAATGAGCAGTTCTTC.

The rearrangement uses TRBV29-1 and TRBJ1-2; possible D gene TRBD1, 6 bases. CDR1 SQVTM and CDR2 ANQGSEA come from the germline V gene. This CDR3 spans 12 amino acids. The V gene lost 6 bases and the J gene lost 6 bases, with 14 bases spanning the gap. The CDR3 DNA sequence: TGCAGCGTGGGGGGGGCGGTAAATGGCTACACCTTC. Translating gives CSVGGAVNGYTF.

As to this clone: The sample holds other DNA sequences that translate to the same CDR3. V gene TRBV7-2 combines with J gene TRBJ2-7; D remains unclear. Trimming pared 5 bases from V and 3 bases from J, leaving 5 bases between. CDR1 and CDR2 from the germline V gene are SGHTA and FQGNSA. The CDR3 is 11 amino acids. The CDR3 sequence: CASSVYYEQYF. The CDR3 nucleotides read TGTGCCAGCAGCGTTTACTACGAGCAGTACTTC.

As DNA, the CDR3 is TGCGCCAGCAGCTTAATACTAACGGGACAGGGGAATTTGAACGAGCAGTACTTC. This codes for CASSLILTGQGNLNEQYF. The V gene is TRBV4-3, the J gene TRBJ2-5, with TRBD1 matching 10 bases. The DNA end lines up better with TRBJ2-7; the J call may be wrong. The V gene's germline CDR1 is LGHNA and CDR2 YSLEER. The CDR3 runs to 18 residues.